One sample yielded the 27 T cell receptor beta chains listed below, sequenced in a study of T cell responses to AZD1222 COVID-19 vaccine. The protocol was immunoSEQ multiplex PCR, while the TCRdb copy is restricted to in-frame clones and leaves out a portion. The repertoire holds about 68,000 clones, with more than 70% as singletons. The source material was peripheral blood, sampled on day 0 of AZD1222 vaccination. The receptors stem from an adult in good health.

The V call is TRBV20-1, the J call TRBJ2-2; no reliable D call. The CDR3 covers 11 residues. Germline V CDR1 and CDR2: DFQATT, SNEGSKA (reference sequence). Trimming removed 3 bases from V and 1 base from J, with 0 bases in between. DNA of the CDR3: TGCAGTGCTAGGAACACCGGGGAGCTGTTTTTT. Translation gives CSARNTGELFF.

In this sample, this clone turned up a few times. The CDR3 DNA reads TGTGCCAGCAGTATCATAGCGGGAGGGCCGAGGAACGAGCAGTACTTC. Translating it yields CASSIIAGGPRNEQYF. The chain joins TRBV28 to TRBJ2-7, with 11 bases lining up with TRBD2. This CDR3 region has 16 residues. With V trimmed by 5 bases and J by 5 bases, 11 bases remained unmatched. Germline V gene sequence: CDR1 MDHEN, CDR2 SYDVKM. The full variable domain, in which reference TRBV28 and TRBJ2-7 provide the parts outside the CDR3, is DVKVTQSSRYLVKRTGEKVFLECVQDMDHENMFWYRQDPGLGLRLIYFSYDVKMKEKGDIPEGYSVSREKKERFSLILESASTNQTSMYLCASSIIAGGPRNEQYFGPGTRLTVT.

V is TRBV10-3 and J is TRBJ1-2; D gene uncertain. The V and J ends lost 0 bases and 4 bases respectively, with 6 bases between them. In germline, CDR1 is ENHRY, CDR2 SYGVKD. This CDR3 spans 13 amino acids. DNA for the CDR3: TGTGCCATCAGTGAGTCGACGGCCTATGGCTACACCTTC. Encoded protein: CAISESTAYGYTF.

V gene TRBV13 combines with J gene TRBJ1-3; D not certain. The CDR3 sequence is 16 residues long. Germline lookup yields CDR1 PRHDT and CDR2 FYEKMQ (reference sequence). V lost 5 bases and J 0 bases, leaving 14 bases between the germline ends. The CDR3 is CASSPESAASGNTIYF. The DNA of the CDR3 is TGTGCCAGCAGCCCGGAGTCAGCGGCCTCTGGAAACACCATATATTTT. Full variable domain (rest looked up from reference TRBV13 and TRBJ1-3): AAGVIQSPRHLIKEKRETATLKCYPIPRHDTVYWYQQGPGQDPQFLISFYEKMQSDKGSIPDRFSAQQFSDYHSELNMSSLELGDSALYFCASSPESAASGNTIYFGEGSWLTVV.

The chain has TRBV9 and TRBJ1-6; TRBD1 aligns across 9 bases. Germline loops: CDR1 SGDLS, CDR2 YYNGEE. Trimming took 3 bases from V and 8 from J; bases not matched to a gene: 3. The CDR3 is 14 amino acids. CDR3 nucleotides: TGTGCCAGCAGCGGGACAGGGGCGGATTCACCCCTCCACTTT. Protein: CASSGTGADSPLHF.

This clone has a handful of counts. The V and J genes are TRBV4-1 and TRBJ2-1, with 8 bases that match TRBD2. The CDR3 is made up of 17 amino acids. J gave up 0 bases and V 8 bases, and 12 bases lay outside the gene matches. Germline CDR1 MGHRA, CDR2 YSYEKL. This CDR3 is CASSRGSGVSSYNEQFF. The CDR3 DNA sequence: TGCGCCAGCTCCCGTGGTAGCGGGGTTAGCTCCTACAATGAGCAGTTCTTC.

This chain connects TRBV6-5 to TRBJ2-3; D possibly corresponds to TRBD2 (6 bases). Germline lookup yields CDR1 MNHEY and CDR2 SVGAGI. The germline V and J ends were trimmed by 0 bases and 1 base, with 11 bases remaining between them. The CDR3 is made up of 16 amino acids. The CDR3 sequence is CASSYSKLAGTDTQYF. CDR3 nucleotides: TGTGCCAGCAGTTACTCGAAACTAGCTGGCACAGATACGCAGTATTTT.

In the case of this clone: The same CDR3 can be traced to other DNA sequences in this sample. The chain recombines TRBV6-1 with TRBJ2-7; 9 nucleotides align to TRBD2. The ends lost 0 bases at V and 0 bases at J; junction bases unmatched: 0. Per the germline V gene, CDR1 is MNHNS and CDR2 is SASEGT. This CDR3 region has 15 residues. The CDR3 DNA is TGTGCCAGCAGTGAAGCTAGCGGGAGCTCCTACGAGCAGTACTTC. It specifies CASSEASGSSYEQYF.

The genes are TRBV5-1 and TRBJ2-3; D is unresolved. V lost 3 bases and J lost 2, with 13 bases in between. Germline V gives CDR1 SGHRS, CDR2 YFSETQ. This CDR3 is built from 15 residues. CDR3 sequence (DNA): TGCGCCAGCAGCTGGGCAGGCCAATCCACAGATACGCAGTATTTT. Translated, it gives CASSWAGQSTDTQYF.

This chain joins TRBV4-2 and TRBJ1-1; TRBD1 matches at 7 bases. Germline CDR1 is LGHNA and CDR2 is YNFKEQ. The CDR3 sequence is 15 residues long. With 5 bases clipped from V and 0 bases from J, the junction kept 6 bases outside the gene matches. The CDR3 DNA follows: TGTGCCAGCAGCACCCTGACAGGGATGAACACTGAAGCTTTCTTT. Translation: CASSTLTGMNTEAFF.

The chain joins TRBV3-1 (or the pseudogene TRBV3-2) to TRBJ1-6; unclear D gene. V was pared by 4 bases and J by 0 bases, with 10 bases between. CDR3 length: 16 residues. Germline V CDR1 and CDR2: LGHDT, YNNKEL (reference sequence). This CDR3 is CASSRDRSSYNSPLHF. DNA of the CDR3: TGTGCCAGCAGCCGAGACCGGAGCTCCTATAATTCACCCCTCCACTTT.

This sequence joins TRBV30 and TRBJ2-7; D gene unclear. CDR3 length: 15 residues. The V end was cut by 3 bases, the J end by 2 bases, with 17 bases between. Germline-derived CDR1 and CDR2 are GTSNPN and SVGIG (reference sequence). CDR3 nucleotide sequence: TGTGCCTGGAGGGCCAAGAGGAGTTCCACCTACGAGCAGTACTTC. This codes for CAWRAKRSSTYEQYF.

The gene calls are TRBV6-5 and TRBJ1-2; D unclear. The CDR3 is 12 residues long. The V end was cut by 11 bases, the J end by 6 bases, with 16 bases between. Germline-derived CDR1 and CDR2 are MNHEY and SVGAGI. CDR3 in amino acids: CAGFAIEDGYTF. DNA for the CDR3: TGTGCCGGGTTTGCGATTGAGGATGGCTACACCTTC.

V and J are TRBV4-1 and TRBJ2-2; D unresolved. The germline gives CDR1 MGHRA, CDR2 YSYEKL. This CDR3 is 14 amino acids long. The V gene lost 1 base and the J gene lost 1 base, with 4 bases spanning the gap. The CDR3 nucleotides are TGCGCCAGCAGCCAAGCAGGGAACACCGGGGAGCTGTTTTTT. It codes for CASSQAGNTGELFF.

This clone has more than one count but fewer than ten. The CDR3 protein is CASSRDRANYGYTF. For the CDR3, the DNA is TGTGCCAGCAGTAGGGACAGAGCTAACTATGGCTACACCTTC. This chain uses TRBV7-2 with TRBJ1-2, with 7 nucleotides matching TRBD1. V gave up 6 bases and J gave up 0 bases; unmatched junction bases: 4. The CDR3 totals 14 residues. Per germline, CDR1 SGHTA and CDR2 FQGNSA.

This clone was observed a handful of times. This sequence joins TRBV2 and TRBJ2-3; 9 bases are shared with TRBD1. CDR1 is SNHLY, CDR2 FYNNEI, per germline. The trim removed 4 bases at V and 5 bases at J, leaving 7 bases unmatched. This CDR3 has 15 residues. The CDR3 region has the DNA TGTGCCAGCAGTGCAAGGACAGGGGAGGTAGATACGCAGTATTTT. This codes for CASSARTGEVDTQYF.

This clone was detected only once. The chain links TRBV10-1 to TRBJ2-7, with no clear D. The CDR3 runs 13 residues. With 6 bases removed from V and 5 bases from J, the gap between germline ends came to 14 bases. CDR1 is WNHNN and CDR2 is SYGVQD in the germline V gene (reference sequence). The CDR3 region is CASSPLQRNEQYF. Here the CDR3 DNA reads TGCGCCAGCAGCCCCCTACAGCGTAACGAGCAGTACTTC.

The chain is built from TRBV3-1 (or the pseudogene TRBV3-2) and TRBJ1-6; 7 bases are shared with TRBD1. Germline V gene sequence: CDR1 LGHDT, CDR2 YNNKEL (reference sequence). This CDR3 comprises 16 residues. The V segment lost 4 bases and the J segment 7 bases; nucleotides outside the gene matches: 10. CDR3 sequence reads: CASSPHGGTVNSPLHF. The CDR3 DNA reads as TGTGCCAGCAGCCCCCACGGAGGGACAGTAAATTCACCCCTCCACTTT.

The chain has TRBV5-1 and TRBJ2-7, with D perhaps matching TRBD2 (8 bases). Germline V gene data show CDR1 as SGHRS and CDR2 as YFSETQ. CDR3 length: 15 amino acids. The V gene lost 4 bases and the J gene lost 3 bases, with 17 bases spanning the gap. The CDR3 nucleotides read TGCGCCAGCAGCACAGGGACTAGGACAGGCTACGAGCAGTACTTC. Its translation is CASSTGTRTGYEQYF.

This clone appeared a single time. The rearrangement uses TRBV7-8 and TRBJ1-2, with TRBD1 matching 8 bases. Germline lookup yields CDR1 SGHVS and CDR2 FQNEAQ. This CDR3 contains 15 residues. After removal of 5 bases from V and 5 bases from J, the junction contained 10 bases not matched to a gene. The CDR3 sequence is CASSPGGQALYGYTF. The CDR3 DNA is TGTGCCAGCAGCCCCGGGGGACAGGCCCTTTATGGCTACACCTTC.

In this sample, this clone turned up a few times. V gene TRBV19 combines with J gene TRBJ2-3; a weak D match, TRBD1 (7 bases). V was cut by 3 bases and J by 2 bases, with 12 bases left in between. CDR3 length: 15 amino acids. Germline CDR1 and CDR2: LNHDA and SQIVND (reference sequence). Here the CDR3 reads CASSMQGGNTDTQYF. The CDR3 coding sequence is TGTGCCAGTAGTATGCAGGGGGGAAACACAGATACGCAGTATTTT.

This CDR3 is CASSDGGTRKISEQFF. As DNA, the CDR3 is TGTGCCAGCAGTGACGGCGGGACTAGGAAAATCAGTGAGCAGTTCTTC. The chain is built from TRBV6-2 or TRBV6-3 and TRBJ2-1, with 8 bases matching TRBD2. Germline V gene sequence: CDR1 MNHEY, CDR2 SVGEGT. This CDR3 spans 16 amino acids. J lost 9 bases, V lost 5 bases, and 15 bases had no gene match.

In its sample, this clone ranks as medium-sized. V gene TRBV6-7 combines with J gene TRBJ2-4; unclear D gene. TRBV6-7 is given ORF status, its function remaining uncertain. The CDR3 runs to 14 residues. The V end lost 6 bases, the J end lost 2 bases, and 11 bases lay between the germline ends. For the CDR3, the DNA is TGTGCCAGCAGGGCAGAGAAATCCAAAAACATTCAGTACTTC. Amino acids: CASRAEKSKNIQYF.

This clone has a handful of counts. CDR3 sequence (DNA): TGCGCCAGCAGCTTGCATGCAGATACGCAGTATTTT. Its translation: CASSLHADTQYF. The chain employs TRBV5-1 and TRBJ2-3, with D hard to call. V lost 1 base to trimming and J lost 4 bases, with 4 bases between them. Germline CDR1 is SGHRS and CDR2 is YFSETQ. The CDR3 extends over 12 amino acids.

CDR3 nucleotides: TGTGCCAGCAGCTTAAGCACTAGCGCAGATACGCAGTATTTT. Encoded protein: CASSLSTSADTQYF. The V and J genes are TRBV7-9 and TRBJ2-3; 7 positions agree with TRBD2. This CDR3 comprises 14 residues. J gave up 4 bases and V 2 bases, and 3 bases lay outside the gene matches. Germline V gene data show CDR1 as SEHNR and CDR2 as FQNEAQ (reference sequence).

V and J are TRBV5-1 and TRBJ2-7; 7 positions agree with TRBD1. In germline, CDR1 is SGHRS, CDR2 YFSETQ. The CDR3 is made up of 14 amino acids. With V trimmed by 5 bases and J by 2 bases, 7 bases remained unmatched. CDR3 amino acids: CASRPGTDTYEQYF. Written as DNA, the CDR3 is TGCGCCAGCAGGCCCGGGACAGACACCTACGAGCAGTACTTC.

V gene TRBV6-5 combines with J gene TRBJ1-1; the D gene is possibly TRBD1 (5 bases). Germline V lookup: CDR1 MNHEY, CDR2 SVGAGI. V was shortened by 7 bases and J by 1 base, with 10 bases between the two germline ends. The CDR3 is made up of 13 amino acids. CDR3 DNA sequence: TGTGCCAGCAAACTTCAGGGGAACACTGAAGCTTTCTTT. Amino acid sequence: CASKLQGNTEAFF.